This TCR beta chain was captured by sequencing in a study of cytomegalovirus exposure and HLA in healthy donors. Study-level findings and limits: Reports credit the classifier with highly specific, highly sensitive diagnosis of cytomegalovirus status. In a later analysis, DRB1 alleles had the most associated TCRs; HLA-C alleles the fewest.

It was with 60 Vbeta and 13 Jbeta primers that the PCR ran. Authors' analysis steps: An analysis performed later counted 74 million or so unique TCR beta chains (approximately 11 million of them shared). Profiling relied on immunoSEQ multiplex PCR, and the TCRdb table lists in-frame clones only, not all of them. V and J calls and clone size are copied from that table; D and trimming were computed from the DNA. The table has some 110,000 clones, about 72% seen once; the top ten hold approximately 5%. CDR3 length: 14 residues. Looked up from germline, CDR1 is SGHTA and CDR2 is FQGNSA. The germline V and J ends were trimmed by 3 bases and 6 bases, with 12 bases remaining between them. In the case of this clone: What it binds is not known.

This chain connects TRBV7-2 to TRBJ1-5; D is perhaps TRBD1 (6 bases). The receptor's source is a man between 50 and 59 years old in good health and CMV-seropositive. The sequencing input was PBMCs. For the CDR3, the DNA is TGTGCCAGCAGCTTCGGGGGGCACGGTCAGCCCCAGCATTTT. Protein product: CASSFGGHGQPQHF. Variable domain in full (rest from reference TRBV7-2 and TRBJ1-5): GAGVSQSPSNKVTEKGKDVELRCDPISGHTALYWYRQSLGQGLEFLIYFQGNSAPDKSGLPSDRFSAERTGGSVSTLTIQRTQQEDSAVYLCASSFGGHGQPQHFGDGTRLSIL.